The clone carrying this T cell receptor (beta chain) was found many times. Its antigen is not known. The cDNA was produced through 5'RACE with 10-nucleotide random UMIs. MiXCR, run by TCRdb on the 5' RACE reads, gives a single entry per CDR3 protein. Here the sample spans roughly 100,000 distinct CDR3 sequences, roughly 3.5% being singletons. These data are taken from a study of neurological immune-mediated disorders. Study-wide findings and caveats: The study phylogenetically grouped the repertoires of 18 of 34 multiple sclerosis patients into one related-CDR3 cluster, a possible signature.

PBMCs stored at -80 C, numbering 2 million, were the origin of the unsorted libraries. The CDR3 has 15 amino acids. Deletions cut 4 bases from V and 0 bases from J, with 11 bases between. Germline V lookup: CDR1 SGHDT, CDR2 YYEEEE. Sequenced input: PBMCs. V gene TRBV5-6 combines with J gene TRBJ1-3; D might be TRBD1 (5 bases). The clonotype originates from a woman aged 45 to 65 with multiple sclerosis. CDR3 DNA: TGTGCCAGCAGCCGCGGGGGTTACTCTGGAAACACCATATATTTT. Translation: CASSRGGYSGNTIYF.